This passage covers 2 T cell receptor beta chains from one sample sequenced in a study of cytomegalovirus exposure and HLA in healthy donors. PCR was performed using 60 Vbeta and 13 Jbeta primers. Libraries were prepared by immunoSEQ multiplex PCR; TCRdb keeps only in-frame clonotypes and omits some of them. The sample includes 100,000 or so clones, about 70% of them seen just once. The sample was PBMCs. Every receptor here comes from a woman aged 18-35 years in good health and CMV-seropositive.

The chain has TRBV7-2 and TRBJ1-1; D is undetermined. Trimming left V 5 bases short and J 1 base short, with 11 bases between. CDR3 size: 14 residues. The V gene's germline CDR1 is SGHTA and CDR2 FQGNSA. As DNA, the CDR3 is TGTGCCAGCAGCGCACAGTTTTCGAACACTGAAGCTTTCTTT. Protein sequence: CASSAQFSNTEAFF.

This clone was counted only a few times. This rearrangement joins TRBV2 to TRBJ2-7, with D possibly matching TRBD1 (6 bases). Germline assignment: CDR1 SNHLY and CDR2 FYNNEI. The CDR3 runs 13 residues. Trimming cost V 6 bases and J 4 bases, with 13 bases left between them. For the CDR3, the DNA is TGTGCCAGCAGCGGGACACTTAATTACGAGCAGTACTTC. Protein: CASSGTLNYEQYF.